The rows below give T cell receptor beta chains drawn from one sample of a study of blood T cell repertoires in COVID-19. The method was immunoSEQ multiplex PCR; TCRdb's version includes in-frame clones alone and lacks a portion of them. Among approximately 93,000 clones, 75% to 90% were seen once, and the ten largest hold roughly 1.1%. The sample comprised peripheral blood. The source of these receptors is a human donor in a cohort sampled during active COVID-19. Each CDR3 is given with its conserved first and last residue. The D gene is left open where the match is weak. A row's size may be missing; if present it is once, few, many or a size class.

.	TRBV27	.	TRBJ2-5	CASSSPYELAVETQYF	TGTGCCAGCAGTTCCCCCTATGAACTAGCTGTAGAGACCCAGTACTTC
.	TRBV29-1	.	TRBJ2-3	CSVEVSGVDTQYF	TGCAGCGTTGAAGTATCGGGGGTAGATACGCAGTATTTT
.	TRBV5-1	TRBD1	TRBJ1-5	CASSYTGGSQPQHF	TGCGCCAGCAGCTACACAGGGGGGAGCCAGCCCCAGCATTTT
.	TRBV10-1	.	TRBJ2-3	CASSEGASTDTQYF	TGCGCCAGCAGTGAGGGGGCTAGCACAGATACGCAGTATTTT
.	TRBV11-3	.	TRBJ1-2	CASSLDGKGGYTF	TGTGCCAGCAGCTTAGACGGGAAAGGTGGCTACACCTTC
.	TRBV2	TRBD1	TRBJ2-2	CASSEGGDRVTGELFF	TGTGCCAGCAGTGAGGGTGGGGACAGGGTCACCGGGGAGCTGTTTTTT
few	TRBV7-8	TRBD2	TRBJ2-1	CASRLPGLATYNEQFF	TGTGCCAGCAGACTTCCGGGACTAGCGACCTACAATGAGCAGTTCTTC
.	TRBV30	TRBD2	TRBJ2-1	CAWSVMGGLANEQFF	TGTGCCTGGAGTGTCATGGGCGGACTAGCGAACGAGCAGTTCTTC
.	TRBV11-1	.	TRBJ2-3	CASSLEHLSTDTQYF	TGTGCCAGCAGCTTAGAACACCTTAGCACAGATACGCAGTATTTT
.	TRBV19	.	TRBJ1-1	CASTPGQLYTEAFF	TGTGCCAGTACCCCTGGGCAGCTTTACACTGAAGCTTTCTTT
.	TRBV28	.	TRBJ1-2	CASSLRSASYGYTF	TGTGCCAGCAGTTTACGGTCAGCGTCCTATGGCTACACCTTC
.	TRBV6-4	.	TRBJ1-1	CASREHPRAGLRGRTEAFF	TGTGCCAGCAGAGAACACCCCCGGGCAGGGTTGAGGGGGAGAACTGAAGCTTTCTTT
.	TRBV11-1	TRBD1	TRBJ2-1	CASSFMGDRYNEQFF	TGTGCCAGCAGCTTCATGGGGGACAGATACAATGAGCAGTTCTTC
.	TRBV4-2	.	TRBJ2-3	CASSETAGSTDTQYF	TGTGCCAGCAGCGAAACTGCGGGAAGTACAGATACGCAGTATTTT
.	TRBV2	TRBD2	TRBJ2-1	CASTREREGEEQFF	TGTGCCAGCACGAGGGAGCGGGAGGGGGAAGAGCAGTTCTTC
.	TRBV19	TRBD1	TRBJ2-7	CASSMTGGASEQYF	TGTGCCAGTAGTATGACAGGGGGGGCGTCCGAGCAGTACTTC
.	TRBV3-1/TRBV3-2	.	TRBJ1-5	CASSQADQPQHF	TGTGCCAGCAGCCAAGCGGATCAGCCCCAGCATTTT
.	TRBV13	TRBD2	TRBJ2-7	CASSSGGRGRSYEQYF	TGTGCCAGCAGTAGCGGGGGCCGGGGTCGGTCCTACGAGCAGTACTTC
.	TRBV5-6	TRBD1	TRBJ2-1	CASSLVGQGASEQFF	TGTGCCAGCAGCTTGGTCGGACAGGGGGCGAGTGAGCAGTTCTTC
.	TRBV5-8	.	TRBJ1-1	CASSLATIDTEAFF	TGTGCCAGCAGCTTGGCGACTATCGACACTGAAGCTTTCTTT
.	TRBV11-1	TRBD2	TRBJ2-1	CASSTATSGRANEQFF	TGTGCCAGCAGCACGGCGACTAGCGGGAGGGCAAATGAGCAGTTCTTC
.	TRBV3-1/TRBV3-2	.	TRBJ1-3	CASRRSDNSGNTIYF	TGTGCCAGCAGACGATCTGACAACTCTGGAAACACCATATATTTT
.	TRBV12-2	.	TRBJ2-1	CASRLSPGLAGDNEQFF	TGTGCAAGTCGCTTGTCTCCGGGACTAGCGGGAGACAATGAGCAGTTCTTC
.	TRBV11-2	TRBD2	TRBJ2-5	CASSPNGLADVKTQYF	TGTGCCAGCAGCCCCAACGGACTAGCGGACGTTAAGACCCAGTACTTC
.	TRBV6-5	TRBD1	TRBJ1-1	CASTDSDRVGTEAFF	TGTGCCAGCACCGATTCGGACAGGGTAGGCACTGAAGCTTTCTTT
.	TRBV28	TRBD1	TRBJ2-4	CASSRGQGILAKNIQYF	TGTGCCAGCAGCCGCGGACAGGGTATACTAGCCAAAAACATTCAGTACTTC
.	TRBV5-8	.	TRBJ1-1	CASSLAQRGGAWTEAFF	TGTGCCAGCAGCTTGGCTCAGAGGGGGGGCGCTTGGACTGAAGCTTTCTTT
.	TRBV10-3	TRBD1	TRBJ1-5	CAISESRAGGNQPQHF	TGTGCCATCAGTGAGTCGAGGGCAGGGGGGAATCAGCCCCAGCATTTT
.	TRBV3-1/TRBV3-2	.	TRBJ1-6	CASSQGTTYNSPLHF	TGTGCCAGCAGCCAAGGAACAACCTATAATTCACCCCTCCACTTT
.	TRBV5-4	.	TRBJ2-1	CASSLFGAYNEQFF	TGTGCCAGCAGCTTGTTCGGAGCCTACAATGAGCAGTTCTTC
few	TRBV28	.	TRBJ2-7	CASQSAYGEAPYEQYF	TGTGCCAGCCAATCTGCTTATGGGGAGGCCCCCTACGAGCAGTACTTC
.	TRBV28	.	TRBJ1-1	CASSLFSGDNEAFF	TGTGCCAGCAGTTTATTTTCAGGGGATAATGAAGCTTTCTTT
.	TRBV6-5	TRBD1	TRBJ1-1	CASSSDRGEATEAFF	TGTGCCAGCAGTTCCGACAGGGGCGAGGCCACTGAAGCTTTCTTT
.	TRBV3-1/TRBV3-2	TRBD1	TRBJ2-7	CASSPGTGTYEQYF	TGTGCCAGCAGCCCCGGGACAGGGACCTACGAGCAGTACTTC
.	TRBV3-1/TRBV3-2	TRBD2	TRBJ2-1	CASSLRTSGGERKFF	TGTGCCAGCAGCCTTCGGACTAGCGGGGGGGAGCGGAAGTTCTTC
.	TRBV7-3	.	TRBJ2-2	CASSPSSFGELFF	TGTGCCAGCAGCCCTTCTAGCTTCGGGGAGCTGTTTTTT
.	TRBV7-2	.	TRBJ2-5	CASSSRGKRETQYF	TGTGCCAGCAGCTCACGTGGTAAGCGTGAGACCCAGTACTTC
few	TRBV30	.	TRBJ1-3	CAWTGSGNTIYF	TGTGCCTGGACAGGGTCTGGAAACACCATATATTTT
.	TRBV18	.	TRBJ2-7	CASSPQLPDSRAEQYF	TGTGCCAGCTCCCCCCAGCTTCCGGACAGTAGGGCCGAGCAGTACTTC
.	TRBV7-3	TRBD2	TRBJ2-3	CASSILAGGTDTQYF	TGTGCCAGCAGCATACTAGCGGGAGGAACAGATACGCAGTATTTT
.	TRBV5-6	.	TRBJ2-1	CASSLWTGNVYNEQFF	TGTGCCAGCAGCTTATGGACCGGGAATGTGTACAATGAGCAGTTCTTC
.	TRBV28	TRBD1	TRBJ1-5	CASIRDRSQPQHF	TGTGCCAGCATCCGGGACAGGAGTCAGCCCCAGCATTTT
.	TRBV28	.	TRBJ1-5	CASSPGLGGDQPQHF	TGTGCCAGCAGTCCCGGACTGGGAGGAGATCAGCCCCAGCATTTT
once	TRBV29-1	TRBD2	TRBJ2-1	CSVEPSGSLNEQFF	TGCAGCGTTGAACCTAGCGGGAGTCTCAATGAGCAGTTCTTC
once	TRBV4-1	.	TRBJ1-5	CASSQVEEGDQPQHF	TGCGCCAGCAGCCAAGTAGAGGAAGGGGATCAGCCCCAGCATTTT
.	TRBV5-4	.	TRBJ1-1	CASSQGRANTEAFF	TGTGCCAGCAGCCAGGGGAGGGCGAACACTGAAGCTTTCTTT
.	TRBV5-5	TRBD2	TRBJ2-3	CASSFAGESDTQYF	TGTGCCAGCAGCTTTGCGGGAGAGTCGGATACGCAGTATTTT
.	TRBV5-4	TRBD1	TRBJ2-3	CASSSDRSTDTQYF	TGTGCCAGCAGCTCGGACAGGAGCACAGATACGCAGTATTTT
few	TRBV28	TRBD1	TRBJ1-6	CASSSYRGGNSPLHF	TGTGCCAGCAGTAGCTACAGGGGGGGTAATTCACCCCTCCACTTT
.	TRBV10-3	TRBD2	TRBJ2-1	CAINSGRRSYNEQFF	TGTGCCATCAATAGCGGGAGAAGGTCCTACAATGAGCAGTTCTTC
.	TRBV27	.	TRBJ2-3	CAIPRDICRASTDTQYF	TGTGCCATCCCACGGGACATCTGCCGTGCTAGCACAGATACGCAGTATTTT
.	TRBV10-2	.	TRBJ2-7	CASSDLYEQYF	TGCGCCAGCAGTGACCTTTACGAGCAGTACTTC
.	TRBV7-3	.	TRBJ2-7	CASSLRGSGHEQYF	TGTGCCAGCAGCTTACGGGGGAGTGGCCACGAGCAGTACTTC
.	TRBV15	TRBD1	TRBJ2-3	CATSLGQGTDTQYF	TGTGCCACCAGCCTGGGACAGGGCACAGATACGCAGTATTTT
once	TRBV11-3	.	TRBJ2-7	CASSLGTSSSNEQYF	TGTGCCAGCAGCTTAGGAACGTCCTCGTCTAACGAGCAGTACTTC
.	TRBV9	TRBD1	TRBJ2-3	CASNLSPGTGVADTQYF	TGTGCCAGCAACTTATCACCCGGGACAGGGGTTGCAGATACGCAGTATTTT